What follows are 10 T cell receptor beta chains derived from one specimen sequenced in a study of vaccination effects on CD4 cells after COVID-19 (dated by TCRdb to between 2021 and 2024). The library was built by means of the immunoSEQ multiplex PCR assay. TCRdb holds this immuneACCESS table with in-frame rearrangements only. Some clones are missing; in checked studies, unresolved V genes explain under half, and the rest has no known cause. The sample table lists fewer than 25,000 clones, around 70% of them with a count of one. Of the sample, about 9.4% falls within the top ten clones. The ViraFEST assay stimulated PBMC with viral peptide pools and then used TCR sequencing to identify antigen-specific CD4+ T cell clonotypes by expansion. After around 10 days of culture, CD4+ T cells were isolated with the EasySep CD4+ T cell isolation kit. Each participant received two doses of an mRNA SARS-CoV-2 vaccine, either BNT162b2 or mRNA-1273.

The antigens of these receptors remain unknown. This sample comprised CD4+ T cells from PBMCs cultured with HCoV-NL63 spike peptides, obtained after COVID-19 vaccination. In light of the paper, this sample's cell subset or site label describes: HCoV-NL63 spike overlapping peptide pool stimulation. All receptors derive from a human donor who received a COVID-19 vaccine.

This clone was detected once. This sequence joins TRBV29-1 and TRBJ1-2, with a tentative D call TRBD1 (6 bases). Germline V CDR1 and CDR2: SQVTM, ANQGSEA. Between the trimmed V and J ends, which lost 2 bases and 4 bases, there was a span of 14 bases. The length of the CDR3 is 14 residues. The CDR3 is CSVETYRAFYGYTF. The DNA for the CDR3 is TGCAGCGTTGAAACTTACAGGGCCTTCTATGGCTACACCTTC.

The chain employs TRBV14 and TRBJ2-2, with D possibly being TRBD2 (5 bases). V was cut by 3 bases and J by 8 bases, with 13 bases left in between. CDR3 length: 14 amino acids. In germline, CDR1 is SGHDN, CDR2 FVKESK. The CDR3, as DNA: TGTGCCAGCAGCCATCAAGGAGGACCAGGGGAGCTGTTTTTT. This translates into CASSHQGGPGELFF. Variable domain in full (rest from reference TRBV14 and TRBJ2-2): EAGVTQFPSHSVIEKGQTVTLRCDPISGHDNLYWYRRVMGKEIKFLLHFVKESKQDESGMPNNRFLAERTGGTYSTLKVQPAELEDSGVYFCASSHQGGPGELFFGEGSRLTVL.

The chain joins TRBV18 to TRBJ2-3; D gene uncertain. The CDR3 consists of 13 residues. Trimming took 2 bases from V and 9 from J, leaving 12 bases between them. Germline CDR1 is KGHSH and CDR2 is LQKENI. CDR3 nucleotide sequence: TGTGCCAGCTCACCAGCTGGCGCTGAGACGCAGTATTTT. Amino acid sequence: CASSPAGAETQYF. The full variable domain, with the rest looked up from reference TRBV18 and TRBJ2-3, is NAGVMQNPRHLVRRRGQEARLRCSPMKGHSHVYWYRQLPEEGLKFMVYLQKENIIDESGMPKERFSAEFPKEGPSILRIQQVVRGDSAAYFCASSPAGAETQYFGPGTRLTVL.

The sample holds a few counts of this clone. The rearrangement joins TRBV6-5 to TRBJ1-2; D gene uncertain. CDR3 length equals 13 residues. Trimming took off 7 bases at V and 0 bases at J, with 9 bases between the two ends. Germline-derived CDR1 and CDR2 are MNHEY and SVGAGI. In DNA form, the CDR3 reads TGTGCCAGCACCCCTCCGGCTAACTATGGCTACACCTTC. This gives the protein CASTPPANYGYTF.

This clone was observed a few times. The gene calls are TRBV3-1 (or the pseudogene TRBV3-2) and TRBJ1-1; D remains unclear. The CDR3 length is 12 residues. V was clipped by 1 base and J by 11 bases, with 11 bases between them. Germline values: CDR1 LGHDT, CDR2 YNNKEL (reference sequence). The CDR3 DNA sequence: TGTGCCAGCAGCCAAGCGGGCCAGGCCGCTTTCTTT. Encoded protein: CASSQAGQAAFF.

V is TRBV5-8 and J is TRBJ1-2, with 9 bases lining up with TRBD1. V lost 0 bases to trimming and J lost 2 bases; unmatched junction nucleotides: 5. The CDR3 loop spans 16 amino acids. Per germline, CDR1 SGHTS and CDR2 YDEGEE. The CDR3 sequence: CASSLALTGGNYGYTF. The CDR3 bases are TGTGCCAGCAGCTTGGCCCTGACAGGGGGGAACTATGGCTACACCTTC.

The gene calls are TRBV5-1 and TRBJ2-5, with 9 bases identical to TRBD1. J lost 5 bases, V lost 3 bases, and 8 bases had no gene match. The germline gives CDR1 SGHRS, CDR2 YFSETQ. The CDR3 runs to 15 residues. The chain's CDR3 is CASSSTGGSLETQYF. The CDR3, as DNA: TGCGCCAGCAGCTCGACAGGGGGATCTTTGGAGACCCAGTACTTC.

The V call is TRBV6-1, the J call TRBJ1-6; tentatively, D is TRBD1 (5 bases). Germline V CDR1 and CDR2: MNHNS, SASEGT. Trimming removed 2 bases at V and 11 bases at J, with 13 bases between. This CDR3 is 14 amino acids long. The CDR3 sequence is CASSESDGGAPLHF. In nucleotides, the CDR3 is TGTGCCAGCAGTGAATCGGATGGGGGGGCACCCCTCCACTTT.

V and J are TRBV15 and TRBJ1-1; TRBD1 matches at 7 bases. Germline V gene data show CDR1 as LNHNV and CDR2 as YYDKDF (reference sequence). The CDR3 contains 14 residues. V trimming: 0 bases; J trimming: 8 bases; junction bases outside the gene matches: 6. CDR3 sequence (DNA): TGTGCCACCAGCAGAGATAGGGGGACAGAAGAAGCTTTCTTT. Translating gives CATSRDRGTEEAFF.

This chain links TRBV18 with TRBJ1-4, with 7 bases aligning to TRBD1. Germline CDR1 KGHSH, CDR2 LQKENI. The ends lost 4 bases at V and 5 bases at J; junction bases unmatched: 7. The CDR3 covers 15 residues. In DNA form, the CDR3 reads TGTGCCAGCTCACGAGACAGGGCCCGCAATGAAAAACTGTTTTTT. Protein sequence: CASSRDRARNEKLFF.